These T cell receptor beta chains were read from a single sample in a study of quantifying T cell responses using KT2 cells. MiXCR was run by TCRdb on the UMI-ligation and nested PCR reads, yielding one entry per CDR3 protein. The sample shows some 48,000 distinct CDR3 sequences, roughly 12% of them seen only once. The sequenced material came from PBMCs spiked with cells of the T cell clone KT2. The receptors were gathered from a human donor. Both conserved end residues are part of each CDR3. The order of the fields is J gene, V gene, D gene, clone size, CDR3 protein, CDR3 DNA. The D gene is left open where the match is weak. The size field is filled for only some rows; it gives once, few, many or a size class.

J: TRBJ1-6; V: TRBV4-1; D: .; size: few; CDR3: CASSQEERGQSPLHF; DNA: TGCGCCAGCAGCCAAGAAGAAAGGGGCCAATCACCCCTCCACTTT
J: TRBJ1-4; V: TRBV12-3/TRBV12-4; D: .; size: few; CDR3: CASSPGGDPGEKLFF; DNA: TGTGCCAGCAGTCCCGGTGGGGACCCGGGTGAAAAACTGTTTTTT
J: TRBJ2-2; V: TRBV6-1; D: TRBD1; size: .; CDR3: CASSDWDRGQAGELFF; DNA: TGTGCCAGCAGTGATTGGGACAGGGGGCAAGCCGGGGAGCTGTTTTTT
J: TRBJ2-3; V: TRBV6-1; D: TRBD1; size: .; CDR3: CASSRGTGGYSQDTQYF; DNA: TGTGCCAGCAGTAGGGGTACAGGGGGCTACTCTCAAGATACGCAGTATTTT
J: TRBJ1-2; V: TRBV2; D: .; size: many; CDR3: CASSGFRTSYGYTF; DNA: TGTGCCAGCAGTGGTTTCAGAACATCCTATGGCTACACCTTC
J: TRBJ1-2; V: TRBV20-1; D: TRBD1; size: .; CDR3: CSTGTGAYGYTF; DNA: TGCAGCACCGGGACAGGGGCGTATGGCTACACCTTC
J: TRBJ2-7; V: TRBV20-1; D: .; size: .; CDR3: CSATSRASYEQYF; DNA: TGCAGTGCTACGTCCAGGGCCTCCTACGAGCAGTACTTC
J: TRBJ2-5; V: TRBV5-1; D: TRBD1; size: few; CDR3: CASSTETGGRETQYF; DNA: TGCGCCAGCAGCACCGAGACAGGGGGCCGGGAGACCCAGTACTTC
J: TRBJ1-1; V: TRBV12-3/TRBV12-4; D: TRBD1; size: few; CDR3: CASSGHSRRTGGWDTEAFF; DNA: TGTGCCAGCAGTGGCCACAGCCGAAGGACAGGGGGATGGGACACTGAAGCTTTCTTT
J: TRBJ2-7; V: TRBV29-1; D: TRBD2; size: many; CDR3: CSVDGGRADEQYF; DNA: TGCAGCGTTGACGGCGGGAGGGCCGACGAGCAGTACTTC
J: TRBJ2-5; V: TRBV11-2; D: .; size: many; CDR3: CASSLEAGVTQYF; DNA: TGTGCCAGCAGCTTAGAGGCAGGAGTTACCCAGTACTTC
J: TRBJ1-1; V: TRBV4-2; D: .; size: .; CDR3: CASSQDPGNIEAFF; DNA: TGTGCCAGCAGCCAAGATCCGGGGAATATTGAAGCTTTCTTT
J: TRBJ2-7; V: TRBV13; D: .; size: many; CDR3: CASSFSGEQYF; DNA: TGTGCCAGCAGCTTTTCCGGGGAGCAGTACTTC
J: TRBJ2-7; V: TRBV5-6; D: .; size: many; CDR3: CASSHKLRGRYEQYF; DNA: TGTGCCAGCAGCCACAAACTACGGGGCCGCTACGAGCAGTACTTC
J: TRBJ2-3; V: TRBV28; D: TRBD2; size: few; CDR3: CASSFGRMARLAGGQDTDTQYF; DNA: TGTGCCAGCAGTTTCGGGCGTATGGCCCGACTAGCGGGAGGCCAAGACACAGATACGCAGTATTTT
J: TRBJ2-4; V: TRBV28; D: .; size: many; CDR3: CASTPTVAKNIQYF; DNA: TGTGCCAGCACCCCAACCGTGGCCAAAAACATTCAGTACTTC
J: TRBJ1-1; V: TRBV10-2; D: .; size: many; CDR3: CASSGSYTEAFF; DNA: TGCGCCAGCAGTGGGTCCTACACTGAAGCTTTCTTT
J: TRBJ1-1; V: TRBV19; D: TRBD1; size: few; CDR3: CASNQGAEKNTEAFF; DNA: TGTGCCAGTAACCAGGGGGCAGAGAAGAACACTGAAGCTTTCTTT
J: TRBJ2-7; V: TRBV28; D: .; size: few; CDR3: CAVWGTTYEQYF; DNA: TGTGCCGTGTGGGGTACAACCTACGAGCAGTACTTC
J: TRBJ2-7; V: TRBV7-9; D: .; size: .; CDR3: CASSGTQSSYEQYF; DNA: TGTGCCAGCAGCGGTACCCAGAGCTCCTACGAGCAGTACTTC
J: TRBJ1-6; V: TRBV15; D: .; size: few; CDR3: CATSRDGALYNSPLHF; DNA: TGTGCCACCAGCAGAGATGGAGCCCTATATAATTCACCCCTCCACTTT
J: TRBJ2-7; V: TRBV3-1; D: .; size: .; CDR3: CASSQDLSSYEQYF; DNA: TGTGCCAGCAGCCAAGATCTTAGCTCCTACGAGCAGTACTTC
J: TRBJ2-7; V: TRBV20-1; D: .; size: many; CDR3: CSARDAPGTTLYEQYF; DNA: TGCAGTGCTAGAGATGCACCCGGGACCACTCTCTACGAGCAGTACTTC
J: TRBJ1-5; V: TRBV7-3; D: TRBD1; size: medium-sized; CDR3: CASSFGQGNQPQHF; DNA: TGTGCCAGCAGCTTTGGACAGGGCAATCAGCCCCAGCATTTT
J: TRBJ1-1; V: TRBV11-2; D: .; size: many; CDR3: CASSLETTTEAFF; DNA: TGTGCCAGCAGCTTAGAGACTACCACTGAAGCTTTCTTT
J: TRBJ1-6; V: TRBV6-5; D: .; size: once; CDR3: CASSVNSRNNSPLHF; DNA: TGTGCCAGCAGTGTAAACAGCCGAAATAATTCACCCCTCCACTTT
J: TRBJ1-1; V: TRBV16; D: .; size: .; CDR3: CASSQFPGLNTEAFF; DNA: TGTGCCAGCAGCCAATTCCCCGGATTGAACACTGAAGCTTTCTTT
J: TRBJ2-3; V: TRBV11-2; D: .; size: .; CDR3: CASSLLGNEDTQYF; DNA: TGTGCCAGCAGCTTGCTCGGGAACGAAGATACGCAGTATTTT
J: TRBJ2-4; V: TRBV18; D: TRBD1; size: many; CDR3: CASSPGQGVKNIQYF; DNA: TGTGCCAGCTCACCCGGACAGGGGGTTAAAAACATTCAGTACTTC
J: TRBJ1-5; V: TRBV5-1; D: .; size: few; CDR3: CASSVDGYQPQHF; DNA: TGCGCCAGCAGCGTGGACGGGTATCAGCCCCAGCATTTT
J: TRBJ2-1; V: TRBV29-1; D: .; size: .; CDR3: CSVAKKDGSSYNEQFF; DNA: TGCAGCGTTGCAAAAAAGGATGGAAGCTCCTACAATGAGCAGTTCTTC
J: TRBJ1-2; V: TRBV3-1; D: .; size: .; CDR3: CASSKQAINYGYTF; DNA: TGTGCCAGCAGCAAACAGGCGATTAACTATGGCTACACCTTC
J: TRBJ2-3; V: TRBV7-2; D: .; size: few; CDR3: CASSAGVATDTQYF; DNA: TGTGCCAGCAGTGCCGGGGTAGCTACAGATACGCAGTATTTT
J: TRBJ2-6; V: TRBV12-3/TRBV12-4; D: .; size: few; CDR3: CASSLVESGANVLTF; DNA: TGTGCCAGCAGTTTGGTGGAGTCTGGGGCCAACGTCCTGACTTTC
J: TRBJ2-3; V: TRBV11-2; D: .; size: .; CDR3: CASSLRATTDTQYF; DNA: TGTGCCAGCAGCCTAAGGGCTACAACAGATACGCAGTATTTT
J: TRBJ1-1; V: TRBV6-2/TRBV6-3; D: .; size: .; CDR3: CASRRGAPNTEAFF; DNA: TGTGCCAGCCGCAGAGGTGCCCCTAACACTGAAGCTTTCTTT
J: TRBJ2-3; V: TRBV20-1; D: .; size: many; CDR3: CSARALAADTQYF; DNA: TGCAGTGCTAGGGCGCTAGCAGCAGATACGCAGTATTTT
J: TRBJ2-5; V: TRBV6-5; D: TRBD2; size: .; CDR3: CASKISGGIGETQYF; DNA: TGTGCCAGCAAAATTAGCGGGGGTATCGGCGAGACCCAGTACTTC
J: TRBJ1-6; V: TRBV12-3/TRBV12-4; D: .; size: .; CDR3: CASSSYTHGNSPLHF; DNA: TGTGCCAGCAGCTCCTATACACACGGAAATTCACCCCTCCACTTT
J: TRBJ1-6; V: TRBV6-5; D: .; size: .; CDR3: CASSYSSGVDSPLHF; DNA: TGTGCCAGCAGTTACTCGTCAGGGGTTGATTCACCCCTCCACTTT
J: TRBJ1-1; V: TRBV4-3; D: .; size: .; CDR3: CASSHGPGHMNTEAFF; DNA: TGCGCCAGCAGCCATGGCCCCGGACACATGAACACTGAAGCTTTCTTT
J: TRBJ2-7; V: TRBV29-1; D: TRBD2; size: many; CDR3: CSVIGWDYPYEQYF; DNA: TGCAGCGTTATAGGATGGGACTATCCCTACGAGCAGTACTTC
J: TRBJ2-7; V: TRBV27; D: .; size: few; CDR3: CASSLTGNPYEQYF; DNA: TGTGCCAGCAGTTTAACAGGAAATCCCTACGAGCAGTACTTC
J: TRBJ1-1; V: TRBV7-8; D: .; size: many; CDR3: CASSLERGLFTEAFF; DNA: TGTGCCAGCAGCTTAGAACGGGGTTTGTTCACTGAAGCTTTCTTT
J: TRBJ2-7; V: TRBV7-3; D: .; size: many; CDR3: CASSLTSRGGEQYF; DNA: TGTGCCAGCAGCTTAACGTCAAGGGGGGGCGAGCAGTACTTC
J: TRBJ1-5; V: TRBV20-1; D: .; size: .; CDR3: CSAMIAGGSNQPQHF; DNA: TGCAGTGCTATGATCGCTGGCGGTAGCAATCAGCCCCAGCATTTT
J: TRBJ2-3; V: TRBV19; D: .; size: few; CDR3: CASSRDARADTQYF; DNA: TGTGCCAGTAGTCGGGACGCACGGGCAGATACGCAGTATTTT
J: TRBJ2-2; V: TRBV3-2; D: .; size: .; CDR3: CASSQEVQRDHTGELFF; DNA: TGTGCCAGCAGCCAAGAGGTCCAGCGGGATCACACCGGGGAGCTGTTTTTT
J: TRBJ2-5; V: TRBV14; D: .; size: few; CDR3: CASSQSGGTQYF; DNA: TGTGCCAGCAGCCAGTCTGGGGGGACCCAGTACTTC
J: TRBJ1-1; V: TRBV10-3; D: .; size: many; CDR3: CAISERVGTEAFF; DNA: TGTGCCATCAGTGAGCGAGTGGGCACTGAAGCTTTCTTT
J: TRBJ2-1; V: TRBV20-1; D: TRBD2; size: .; CDR3: CSASLGTSGYNEQFF; DNA: TGCAGTGCTAGCCTCGGGACTAGCGGCTACAATGAGCAGTTCTTC
J: TRBJ2-5; V: TRBV7-9; D: .; size: many; CDR3: CASSSMGGPETQYF; DNA: TGTGCCAGCAGCTCGATGGGGGGGCCAGAGACCCAGTACTTC
J: TRBJ2-7; V: TRBV7-2; D: TRBD2; size: many; CDR3: CASSLGSGSSYEQYF; DNA: TGTGCCAGCAGCTTAGGTAGCGGGTCGTCCTACGAGCAGTACTTC
J: TRBJ2-3; V: TRBV5-1; D: .; size: .; CDR3: CASSLAAPGTDTQYF; DNA: TGCGCCAGCAGCTTAGCGGCTCCCGGGACAGATACGCAGTATTTT
J: TRBJ1-1; V: TRBV12-3/TRBV12-4; D: .; size: many; CDR3: CASSFLGTEAFF; DNA: TGTGCCAGCAGTTTTCTTGGCACTGAAGCTTTCTTT
J: TRBJ2-1; V: TRBV29-1; D: .; size: .; CDR3: CSVVFRISSYNEQFF; DNA: TGCAGCGTTGTATTCCGAATTAGCTCCTACAATGAGCAGTTCTTC